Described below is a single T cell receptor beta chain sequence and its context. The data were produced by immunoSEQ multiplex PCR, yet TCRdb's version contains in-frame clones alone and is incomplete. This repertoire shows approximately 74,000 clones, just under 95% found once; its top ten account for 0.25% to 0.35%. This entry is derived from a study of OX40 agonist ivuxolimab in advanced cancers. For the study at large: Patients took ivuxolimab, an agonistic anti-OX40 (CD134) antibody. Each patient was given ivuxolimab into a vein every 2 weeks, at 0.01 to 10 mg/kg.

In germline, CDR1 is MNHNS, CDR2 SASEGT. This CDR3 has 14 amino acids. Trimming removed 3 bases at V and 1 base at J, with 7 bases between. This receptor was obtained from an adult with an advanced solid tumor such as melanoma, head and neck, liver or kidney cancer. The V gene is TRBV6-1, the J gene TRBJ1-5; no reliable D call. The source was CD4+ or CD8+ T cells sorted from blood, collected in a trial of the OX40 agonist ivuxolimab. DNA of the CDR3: TGTGCCAGCAGTGAGGGCAAGAGCAATCAGCCCCAGCATTTT. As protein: CASSEGKSNQPQHF.